The clone carrying this TCR beta chain was observed many times. As yet, its antigen is unknown. The entry originates in a study of Graves' ophthalmopathy and Graves' hyperthyroidism. Across the whole study: Peripheral blood (taken before any treatment) was collected at initial diagnosis. Whole-study results and caveats: A majority of expanded thyroid clonotypes exceeding 0.001 frequency were likewise present in blood.

All donors with ophthalmopathy were recorded as having moderate-to-severe activity, CAS ≥3, NOSPECS ≥4 and a duration under 3 months. PBMCs originated in 10 ml of fresh peripheral blood. Amplification from RNA transcripts yielded the TCR beta CDR3 regions. HTBI primers were employed in first-round RT-PCR, then a second-round multiplex PCR followed. From the multiplex PCR reads, TCRdb called clonotypes with MiXCR, one entry per CDR3 protein. Altogether approximately 330,000 distinct CDR3 sequences are present, 15% to 20% being singletons, with the ten largest covering approximately 13%. Germline assignment: CDR1 SGHTA and CDR2 FQGTGA. V was shortened by 4 bases and J by 1 base, with 10 bases between the two germline ends. The CDR3 sequence is 14 residues long.

This sequence originates from an adult man with Graves' ophthalmopathy. V is TRBV7-3 and J is TRBJ2-5; D gene unclear. Sequenced: peripheral blood. The CDR3 bases are TGTGCCAGCAGCTCAGTACCCTTCCAAGAGACCCAGTACTTC. Protein product: CASSSVPFQETQYF.